The 11 T cell receptor beta chains in this list originate from one sample, sequenced in a study of T cells expressing NK-cell markers. With the 5' RACE reads reprocessed, TCRdb shows one record per CDR3 protein and no DNA. The specimen's table records around 470,000 distinct CDR3 sequences. The source material was blood T cells: a sorted CD56 or NKG2C T cell subset, CD4+ or CD8+ T cells, or bulk PBMC T cells (not recorded which). These receptors were collected from a woman aged 45-60 years in good health.

This chain connects TRBV5-1 to TRBJ2-7; TCRdb selects TRBD2, and the lack of DNA leaves this call unchecked. The V gene's germline CDR1 is SGHRS and CDR2 YFSETQ. CDR3 length equals 18 residues. The CDR3 spells CASSWGTGDLAGGYEQYF.

V and J are TRBV30 and TRBJ2-3; the TCRdb D gene call, TRBD2, has no DNA to confirm it. Germline loops: CDR1 GTSNPN, CDR2 SVGIG (reference sequence). There are 13 residues in the CDR3. The CDR3 is CAWSGTATATQYF.

The chain uses TRBV3-1 and TRBJ2-5; TCRdb gives TRBD2 as the D gene, but with no DNA this cannot be confirmed. The germline CDR1 and CDR2 sequences are LGHDT and YNNKEL (reference sequence). CDR3 length: 13 residues. CDR3 amino acids: CASSLSVSGTQYF.

The chain recombines TRBV7-6 with TRBJ2-1; TCRdb picks TRBD2, but there is no DNA to check that call. CDR3 size: 16 residues. Germline loops: CDR1 SGHVS, CDR2 FNYEAQ. The CDR3 sequence: CASSLALAGGYNEQFF. Variable domain in full (rest from reference TRBV7-6 and TRBJ2-1): GAGVSQSPRYKVTKRGQDVALRCDPISGHVSLYWYRQALGQGPEFLTYFNYEAQQDKSGLPNDRFSAERPEGSISTLTIQRTEQRDSAMYRCASSLALAGGYNEQFFGPGTRLTVL.

The chain employs TRBV28 and TRBJ2-1; the D call from TCRdb, TRBD2, cannot be confirmed without DNA. The CDR3 runs to 16 residues. Germline-derived CDR1 and CDR2 are MDHEN and SYDVKM. The CDR3 reads CASRSNRGLANNEQFF.

The rearrangement joins TRBV11-1 to TRBJ2-5; the D gene TCRdb calls, TRBD1, cannot be checked with no DNA. The germline V gene encodes CDR1 SGHAT and CDR2 FQDESV (reference sequence). This CDR3 is built from 14 residues. The CDR3 sequence is CASSRDRGQETQYF. Together with reference TRBV11-1 and TRBJ2-5, the CDR3 gives the full variable domain: EAEVAQSPRYKITEKSQAVAFWCDPISGHATLYWYRQILGQGPELLVQFQDESVVDDSQLPKDRFSAERLKGVDSTLKIQPAELGDSAMYLCASSRDRGQETQYFGPGTRLLVL.

CDR3 in amino acids: CASSFWSGSNTGELFF. V and J are TRBV5-8 and TRBJ2-2; absent DNA, TCRdb's TRBD2 call cannot be checked. Per the germline V gene, CDR1 is SGHTS and CDR2 is YDEGEE. The CDR3 spans 16 residues. The whole variable domain, filled in from reference TRBV5-8 and TRBJ2-2, reads EAGVTQSPTHLIKTRGQQATLRCSPISGHTSVYWYQQALGLGLQFLLWYDEGEERNRGNFPPRFSGRQFPNYSSELNVNALELEDSALYLCASSFWSGSNTGELFFGEGSRLTVL.

The rearrangement links TRBV12-3 or TRBV12-4 to TRBJ2-1; the TCRdb D gene call, TRBD2, has no DNA to confirm it. CDR3 length: 14 residues. The CDR3 reads CASSFKLGSNEQFF.

The V gene is TRBV25-1, the J gene TRBJ2-7; TCRdb indicates TRBD1, and absent DNA this call remains unverified. The length of the CDR3 is 16 residues. The germline V gene encodes CDR1 MGHDK and CDR2 SYGVNS. CDR3 amino acids: CASSEYGGNSSYEQYF.

This sequence joins TRBV20-1 and TRBJ2-1; TCRdb calls TRBD1, which cannot be checked without DNA. Germline lookup yields CDR1 DFQATT and CDR2 SNEGSKA (reference sequence). The CDR3 length is 15 residues. CDR3 loop: CSATPRESSYNEQFF.

J is TRBJ1-4 and V is TRBV7-9; TCRdb proposes TRBD1, but this gene call is untestable without DNA. Germline V lookup: CDR1 SEHNR, CDR2 FQNEAQ (reference sequence). This CDR3 has 16 amino acids. CDR3: CASSLWQGQAFEKLFF. Together with reference TRBV7-9 and TRBJ1-4, the CDR3 gives the full variable domain: DTGVSQNPRHKITKRGQNVTFRCDPISEHNRLYWYRQTLGQGPEFLTYFQNEAQLEKSRLLSDRFSAERPKGSFSTLEIQRTEQGDSAMYLCASSLWQGQAFEKLFFGSGTQLSVL.